Sequencing of this T cell receptor beta chain was carried out in a study of cytomegalovirus exposure and HLA in healthy donors. For the study at large: Roughly 170 million T cells yielded roughly 120 million unique TCR beta sequences in earlier analysis.

The germline CDR1 and CDR2 sequences are MNHEY and SMNVEV (reference sequence). This CDR3 contains 14 residues. V was pared by 0 bases and J by 6 bases, with 12 bases between. With 60 Vbeta and 13 Jbeta primers, the PCR was carried out. Only in-frame clones appear in the TCRdb table, and some are missing; sequencing was by immunoSEQ multiplex PCR. The data contain approximately 150,000 clones, more than 70% of them singletons. As regards this clone: Its antigen is not known.

Whole-study results and caveats: Equally common other TCR beta chains were less clonally expanded than HLA-associated ones, a later analysis found.

The donors were healthy bone marrow donors. The source is a young man in good health and CMV-seropositive. This chain uses TRBV27 with TRBJ2-7; a possible D gene is TRBD2 (6 bases). The specimen sequenced was PBMCs. CDR3 loop: CASSLSGMRGEQYF. The CDR3 DNA follows: TGTGCCAGCAGTTTATCCGGGATGCGGGGCGAGCAGTACTTC.